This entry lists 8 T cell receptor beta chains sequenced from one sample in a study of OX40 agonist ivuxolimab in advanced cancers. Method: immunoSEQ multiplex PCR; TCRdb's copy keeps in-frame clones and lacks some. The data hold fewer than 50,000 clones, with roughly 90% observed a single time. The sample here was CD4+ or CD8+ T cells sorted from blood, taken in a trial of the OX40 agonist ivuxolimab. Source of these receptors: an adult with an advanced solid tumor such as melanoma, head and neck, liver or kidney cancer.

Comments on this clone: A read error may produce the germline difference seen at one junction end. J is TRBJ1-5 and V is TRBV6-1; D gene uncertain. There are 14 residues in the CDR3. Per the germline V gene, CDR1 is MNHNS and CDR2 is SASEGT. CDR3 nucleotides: TGTGCCAGCAATGAAATACAGAACCCCCGGCCCCAGCATTTT. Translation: CASNEIQNPRPQHF.

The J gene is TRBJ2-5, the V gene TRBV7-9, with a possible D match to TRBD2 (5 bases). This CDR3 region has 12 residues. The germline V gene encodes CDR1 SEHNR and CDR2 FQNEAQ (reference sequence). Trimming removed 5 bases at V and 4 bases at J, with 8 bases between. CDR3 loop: CASSLGRETQYF. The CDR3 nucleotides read TGTGCCAGCAGCCTGGGGAGAGAGACCCAGTACTTC.

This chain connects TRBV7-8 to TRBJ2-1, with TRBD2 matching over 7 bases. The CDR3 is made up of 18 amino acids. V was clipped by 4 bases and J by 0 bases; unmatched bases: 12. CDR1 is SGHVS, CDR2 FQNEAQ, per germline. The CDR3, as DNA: TGTGCCAGCAGCTCAGGAACGGGGGGTTCAAGCTCCTACAATGAGCAGTTCTTC. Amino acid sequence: CASSSGTGGSSSYNEQFF.

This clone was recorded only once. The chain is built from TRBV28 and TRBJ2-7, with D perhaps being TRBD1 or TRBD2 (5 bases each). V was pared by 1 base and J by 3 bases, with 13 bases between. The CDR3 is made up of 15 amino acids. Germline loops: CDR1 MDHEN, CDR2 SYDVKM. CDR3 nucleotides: TGTGCCAGCAGTTTATTCGGGGCTTCGCGCTACGAGCAGTACTTC. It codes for CASSLFGASRYEQYF.

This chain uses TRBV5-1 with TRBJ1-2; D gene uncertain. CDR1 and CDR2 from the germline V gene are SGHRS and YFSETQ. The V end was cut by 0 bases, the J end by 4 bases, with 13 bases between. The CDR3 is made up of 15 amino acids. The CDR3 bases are TGCGCCAGCAGCTTGGACGCATCGCTTTCCTATGGCTACACCTTC. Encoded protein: CASSLDASLSYGYTF.

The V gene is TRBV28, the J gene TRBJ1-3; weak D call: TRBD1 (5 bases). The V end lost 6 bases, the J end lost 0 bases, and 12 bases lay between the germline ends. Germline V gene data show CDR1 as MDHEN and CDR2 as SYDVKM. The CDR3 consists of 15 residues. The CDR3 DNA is TGTGCCAGCAGCCAGACAGCGCTCTCTGGAAACACCATATATTTT. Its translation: CASSQTALSGNTIYF.

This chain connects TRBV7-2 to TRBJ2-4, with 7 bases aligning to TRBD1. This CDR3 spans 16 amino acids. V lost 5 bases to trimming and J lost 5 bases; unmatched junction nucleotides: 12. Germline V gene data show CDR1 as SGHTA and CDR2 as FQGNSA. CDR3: CASSPPLSGTENIQYF. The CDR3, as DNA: TGTGCCAGCAGCCCGCCGCTGTCCGGGACAGAAAACATTCAGTACTTC.

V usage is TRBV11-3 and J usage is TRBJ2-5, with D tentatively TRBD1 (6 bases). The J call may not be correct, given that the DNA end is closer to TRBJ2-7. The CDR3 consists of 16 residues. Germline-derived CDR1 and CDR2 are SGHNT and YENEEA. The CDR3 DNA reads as TGTGCCAGCAGCTTAGATAATATACAGGGCAGCTACGAGCAGTACTTC. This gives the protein CASSLDNIQGSYEQYF.